The 9 T cell receptor beta chains reported below all come from one sample, sequenced in a study of OX40 agonist ivuxolimab in advanced cancers. Clones were sequenced by immunoSEQ multiplex PCR, and TCRdb holds only the in-frame ones, with some missing. The sample includes tens of thousands of clones, 81% seen only once; the top ten take approximately 4.5%. The sequencing here drew on CD4+ or CD8+ T cells sorted from blood, taken in a trial of the OX40 agonist ivuxolimab. The receptors come from an adult with an advanced solid tumor such as melanoma, head and neck, liver or kidney cancer.

The J gene is TRBJ1-1, the V gene TRBV5-6; 11 positions agree with TRBD1. Germline CDR1 reads SGHDT; CDR2 reads YYEEEE. J lost 5 bases, V lost 2 bases, and 8 bases had no gene match. The CDR3 spans 16 residues. The CDR3 region is CASSFISGTGGTEAFF. Here the CDR3 DNA reads TGTGCCAGCAGCTTCATCTCCGGGACAGGGGGGACTGAAGCTTTCTTT.

The rearrangement joins TRBV27 to TRBJ1-5; D unclear. The V end was cut by 2 bases, the J end by 1 base, with 9 bases between. This CDR3 is built from 15 residues. Germline loops: CDR1 MNHEY, CDR2 SMNVEV (reference sequence). CDR3 sequence reads: CASSLTYNSNQPQHF. The CDR3 coding sequence is TGTGCCAGCAGTTTAACGTACAACAGCAATCAGCCCCAGCATTTT.

J is TRBJ2-2 and V is TRBV7-3, with 7 bases identical to TRBD2. V was clipped by 3 bases and J by 0 bases; unmatched bases: 7. This CDR3 contains 17 residues. CDR1 is SGHTA and CDR2 is FQGTGA in the germline V gene. The DNA of the CDR3 is TGTGCCAGCAGCTTTCTTGCTAGCGGATCGAACACCGGGGAGCTGTTTTTT. Translated: CASSFLASGSNTGELFF.

This rearrangement joins TRBV5-8 to TRBJ2-7; 8 bases fit TRBD2. The CDR3 consists of 14 residues. The germline gives CDR1 SGHTS, CDR2 YDEGEE. Unmatched junction bases numbered 3, after V lost 2 bases and J lost 2 bases. The CDR3 DNA reads TGTGCCAGCAGCTTAACTAGCGGTACCTACGAGCAGTACTTC. Protein sequence: CASSLTSGTYEQYF.

The chain employs TRBV28 and TRBJ1-5; D uncertain. The CDR3 runs to 16 residues. Germline loops: CDR1 MDHEN, CDR2 SYDVKM. V lost 1 base and J 6 bases, leaving 16 bases between the germline ends. The CDR3 DNA is TGTGCCAGCAGTTTATCGGTAGGGAAGGTCGGTCAGCCCCAGCATTTT. This sequence encodes CASSLSVGKVGQPQHF.

The V and J genes are TRBV27 and TRBJ2-1, with TRBD2 matching 8 bases. The CDR3 is 15 residues long. With 5 bases clipped from V and 6 bases from J, the junction kept 9 bases outside the gene matches. Germline V gives CDR1 MNHEY, CDR2 SMNVEV (reference sequence). CDR3 residues: CASSLQRESFNEQFF. CDR3 sequence (DNA): TGTGCCAGCAGTCTCCAGCGGGAGAGCTTCAATGAGCAGTTCTTC.

CDR3 protein: CASSLGGFFQPQHF. The CDR3 nucleotides are TGTGCCAGCAGCTTGGGAGGGTTCTTTCAGCCCCAGCATTTT. The chain uses TRBV7-6 and TRBJ1-5; the D is unclear. There are 14 residues in the CDR3. The germline gives CDR1 SGHVS, CDR2 FNYEAQ. Trimming pared 3 bases from V and 6 bases from J, leaving 12 bases between.

This clone was seen only once. The V gene is TRBV19, the J gene TRBJ2-4, with D unresolved. The CDR3 totals 16 residues. The ends were cut back, 5 bases at V and 0 bases at J, with 14 bases in the middle. Germline V CDR1 and CDR2: LNHDA, SQIVND (reference sequence). The CDR3 here is CASSLAWILAKNIQYF. For the CDR3, the DNA is TGTGCCAGTAGTTTGGCCTGGATTTTAGCCAAAAACATTCAGTACTTC.

V usage is TRBV4-2 and J usage is TRBJ1-1; 8 bases align to TRBD1. The CDR3 has 17 residues. V lost 4 bases to trimming and J lost 5 bases; unmatched junction nucleotides: 15. Germline CDR1 LGHNA, CDR2 YNFKEQ. As DNA, the CDR3 is TGTGCCAGCAGCCTGACAGGGGCGGGAGGACAAGGGACTGAAGCTTTCTTT. This encodes CASSLTGAGGQGTEAFF.